This paragraph covers one T cell receptor (beta chain) sequence. The antigen it binds to is not known. It has no much larger one-base neighbor in the sample; base qualities were not kept. For CDR1 and CDR2, the germline V gene (reference sequence) lists MNHEY and SMNVEV. Reading from cysteine to phenylalanine, the CDR3 counts 17 amino acids. Kept here is only the CDR3 DNA, which spans 51 bases and is read in frame from base 1. V ends up 5 bases short and J 12 bases short, with an unmatched junction base count of 15. These data originate in a study of blood T cell repertoires in COVID-19 (dated by TCRdb to the early 2020s). At the level of the whole study: Collaborator samples came from the United States, Italy and Spain and covered acute and convalescent phases of COVID-19. Where available, HLA class I and class II types were obtained from metadata supplied by the sample provider rather than from assay-based typing. A freely available public database, intended as a resource for researchers studying the immune response to SARS-CoV-2, is where the repertoires were released. The prospective study material was composed of cDNA or gDNA derived from T cells, B-cell-depleted T cells, or PBMCs. The sample metadata nearly always contained a de-identified subject ID, COVID-19 status, age in years and sex. Samples came from the ongoing ImmuneRACE study (first 160 participants) plus 1,254 subjects from 6 global collaborators. Deeply sampled blood TCRbeta repertoires from subjects exposed to, actively infected with, or recovered from COVID-19 were included in the dataset. Findings and caveats that apply to the study as a whole: How much clinical and demographic metadata was included differed by source and by participant, and the metadata was provided uncurated.

A second Seattle source provided samples from volunteer blood donors who had recovered from COVID-19. The collaborating institutions used their own protocols to collect whole blood in K2EDTA tubes. For TCRbeta analysis, collaborators shipped samples as frozen whole blood, isolated PBMCs, or DNA extracted from either of those sample types. The immunoSEQ Assay, a bias-controlled multiplex PCR, was used to amplify TCRbeta CDR3 regions from genomic DNA. In the authors' own workflow: The number of nucleated cells in each sample was estimated from the amplification of reference gene primers within the assay. Sequence reads were collapsed and filtered to measure the absolute abundance of every unique TCRbeta CDR3 rearrangement. For each sample, productive Simpson clonality was calculated as the square root of Simpson's diversity index over productive rearrangements. In TCRdb, the immuneACCESS table is reduced to in-frame sequences with V and J assigned. These tables do not hold every clone; where another copy was compared, an unresolved V gene accounts for under half, and the others remain unexplained. V and J calls and clone size come straight from that table; D and trimming were deduced from the DNA. For this sample there are about 250,000 clones; approximately 89% appear just once. In total, the top ten clones hold around 4.6% of the sample.

The rearrangement joined TRBV27 to TRBJ2-1, with 14 middle bases fitting TRBD2. This clonotype was obtained from a woman aged 35 to 49 who had recovered from COVID-19. The sample was peripheral blood. The nucleotides are TGTGCCAGCAGTCCAGGGACTAGCGGGAGATTTGGCTACGCGCAGTTCTTC. Translation gives CASSPGTSGRFGYAQFF.